This T cell receptor (beta chain) was profiled in a study of T cells in Graves' hyperthyroidism and ophthalmopathy. About the research overall: Pretreatment peripheral blood was obtained at initial diagnosis.

RNA transcripts were the template for amplifying TCR beta CDR3 regions. A set of HTBI primers served as the primers for a first-round RT-PCR of the TCR CDR3. TCRdb called the multiplex PCR reads again in MiXCR, with one record for every CDR3 protein. The table records over 700,000 distinct CDR3 sequences, 38% of them present only once. This CDR3 comprises 16 residues. With 4 bases clipped from V and 3 bases from J, the junction kept 11 bases outside the gene matches. Per the germline V gene, CDR1 is MNHEY and CDR2 is SVGAGI. Whole-study findings and limits: Clonotypes that were expanded in thyroid above 0.001 mostly appeared in blood too.

Diagnoses rested on clinical symptoms, serum thyroxine and TRAb, thyroid ultrasound and orbital computed tomography. This clonotype came up a few times. What it binds is unknown. Sequencing was carried out using blood. This sequence joins TRBV6-5 and TRBJ1-2; TRBD1 aligns across 7 bases. This TCR came from a young man with Graves' hyperthyroidism. DNA of the CDR3: TGTGCCAGCAGTTCCCCCCACCGACAGGGCGACTATGGCTACACCTTC. Translation: CASSSPHRQGDYGYTF.